Included here is one T cell receptor (beta chain) sequence, with context. One junction end disagrees with the germline gene, perhaps due to a read error. This entry comes from a study of blood T cell repertoires in COVID-19. Turning to the study itself: The study drew acute and convalescent COVID-19 samples from the United States, Italy and Spain. Nucleic acid was either cDNA or gDNA, and it came from T cells, B-cell-depleted T cells, or PBMCs.

This CDR3 has 14 amino acids. CDR1 is MDHEN and CDR2 is SYDVKM in the germline V gene. TCRdb keeps only in-frame clones here, not all; method: immunoSEQ multiplex PCR. The table records roughly 140,000 clones, less than 90% of them present only once. Source material: peripheral blood. The receptor was isolated from a woman in her 70s with acute or convalescent COVID-19. V and J are TRBV28 and TRBJ1-2, with D perhaps TRBD1 (5 bases). CDR3 nucleotide sequence: TGTGCCAGCTGTTTTGGGGGGAGGGCGCGGGGCTACACCTTC. It yields the protein CASCFGGRARGYTF.